This TCR beta chain was recorded in a study of PD-1 blockade in classical Hodgkin lymphoma. In the study overall: Administration of nivolumab to patients was at 3 mg/kg intravenously every 2 weeks. Study-wide points: Exclusion was applied to patients who started nivolumab under 1 year after ASCT. Before treatment, complete responders showed about the same diversity as newly diagnosed patients. Sources of repertoire differences remain undefined, possibly disease activity or prior therapy.

This clone was detected a few times. The target antigen is unknown. TCRdb's table, derived via immunoSEQ multiplex PCR, lists solely in-frame clones and lacks some. The sample includes around 9,000 clones, about four fifths of them seen just once. Time point in this sample: cycle 4 day 1 (C4D1), after five to seven weeks of nivolumab. Relapse was seen in all patients after autologous stem cell transplantation, and brentuximab vedotin exposure was variable. Investigators obtained CD8+ T cells from thawed PBMCs by magnetic negative selection. V was shortened by 4 bases and J by 2 bases, with 11 bases between the two germline ends. This CDR3 comprises 13 residues. Germline V gene sequence: CDR1 GTSNPN, CDR2 SVGIG (reference sequence).

This sample comprised CD8+ T cells from blood, obtained before the fourth cycle of nivolumab. This TCR came from a human donor with classical Hodgkin lymphoma. J is TRBJ1-1 and V is TRBV30; no definite D call. Here the CDR3 DNA reads TGTGCCTGGACCCATGACCACAACACTGAAGCTTTCTTT. Its translation is CAWTHDHNTEAFF.